This TCR beta chain was identified in a study of T cells in Graves' hyperthyroidism and ophthalmopathy. Across the whole study: Peripheral blood was taken when the disease was first diagnosed, before any treatment began.

Amplification yielded TCR beta CDR3 regions, with RNA transcripts as the source. First-round RT-PCR with HTBI primers amplified the TCR CDR3 region. TCRdb used MiXCR to reprocess the multiplex PCR reads, holding one entry per CDR3 protein. There are some 400,000 distinct CDR3 sequences in the sample; 14% occur only once, and 8% to 13% lies in the top ten. An absence of ophthalmopathy progression within 18 months meant stable Graves' hyperthyroidism. Based on clinical symptoms, serum thyroxine and TRAb, thyroid ultrasound and orbital computed tomography, diagnoses were reached. This clonotype showed up many times. Germline V gives CDR1 SGHNT, CDR2 YENEEA. The CDR3 covers 14 residues. The V end lost 1 base, the J end lost 3 bases, and 9 bases lay between the germline ends.

The V call is TRBV11-3, the J call TRBJ1-1; tentatively, D is TRBD1 (5 bases). Sequenced material: blood. This TCR was recovered from a woman between 55 and 75 years old with Graves' hyperthyroidism. The CDR3 DNA sequence: TGTGCCAGCAGCTTAGGCGACAGTCACACTGAAGCTTTCTTT. Its protein is CASSLGDSHTEAFF.